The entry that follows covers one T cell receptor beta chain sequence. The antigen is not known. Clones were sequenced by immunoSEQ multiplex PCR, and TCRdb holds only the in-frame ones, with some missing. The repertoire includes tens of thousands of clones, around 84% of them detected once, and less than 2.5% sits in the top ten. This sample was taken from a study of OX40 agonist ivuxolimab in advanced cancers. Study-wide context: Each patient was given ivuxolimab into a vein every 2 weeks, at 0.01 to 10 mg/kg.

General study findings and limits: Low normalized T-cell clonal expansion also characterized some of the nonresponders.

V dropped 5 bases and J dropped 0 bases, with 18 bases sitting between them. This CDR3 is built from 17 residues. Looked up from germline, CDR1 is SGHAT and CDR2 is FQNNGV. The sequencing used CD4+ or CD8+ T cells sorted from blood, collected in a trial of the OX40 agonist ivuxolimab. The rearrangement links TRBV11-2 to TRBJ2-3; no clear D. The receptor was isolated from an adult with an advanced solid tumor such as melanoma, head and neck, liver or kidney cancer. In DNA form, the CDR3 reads TGTGCCAGCAGCCCTACCCTGGCTAGGAGTAGCACAGATACGCAGTATTTT. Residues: CASSPTLARSSTDTQYF.